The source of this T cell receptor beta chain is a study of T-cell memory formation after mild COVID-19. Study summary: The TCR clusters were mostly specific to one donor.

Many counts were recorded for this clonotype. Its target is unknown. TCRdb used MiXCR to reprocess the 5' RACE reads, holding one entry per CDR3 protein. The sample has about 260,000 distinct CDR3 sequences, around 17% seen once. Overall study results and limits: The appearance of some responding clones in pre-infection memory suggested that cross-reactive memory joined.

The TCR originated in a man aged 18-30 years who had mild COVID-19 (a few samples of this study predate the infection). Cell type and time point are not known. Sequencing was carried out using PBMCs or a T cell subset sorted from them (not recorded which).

CDR3 coding DNA: TGCAGTGCTCCCGGACAGGGCAGGGAGACCCAGTACTTC. Translating it yields CSAPGQGRETQYF. The chain employs TRBV20-1 and TRBJ2-5; TRBD1 agrees at 8 bases. Per the germline V gene, CDR1 is DFQATT and CDR2 is SNEGSKA (reference sequence). This CDR3 is built from 13 residues. Trimming cost V 5 bases and J 5 bases; bases outside gene matches: 7.